This TCR beta chain was recovered during a study of early T cells in non-severe SARS-CoV-2 infection. Overall study findings and caveats: VDJdb-based matching was biased toward anti-spike CD8 responses and missed private and CD4 specificities.

Germline CDR1 is SQVTM and CDR2 is ANQGSEA. V was pared by 6 bases and J by 0 bases, with 11 bases between. This CDR3 contains 13 residues. TCRdb analysed the 5' RACE reads with MiXCR anew, one entry per CDR3 protein. The sample shows roughly 56,000 distinct CDR3 sequences, over 12% of them seen only once. About this clonotype: Its antigen remains unidentified.

The chain combines TRBV29-1 with TRBJ1-1, with D possibly being TRBD1 (5 bases). The sample in question was whole blood, obtained at baseline. The receptor was isolated from an adult who was a healthcare worker with PCR-confirmed SARS-CoV-2 infection or an uninfected control (not recorded which). Here the CDR3 reads CSVTKDMNTEAFF. CDR3 bases: TGCAGCGTCACCAAGGACATGAACACTGAAGCTTTCTTT.